These 20 T cell receptor beta chains were sequenced from one sample in a study of OX40 agonist ivuxolimab in advanced cancers. Assay used: immunoSEQ multiplex PCR; TCRdb lists only in-frame clones, some missing. The data show about 65,000 clones, with around 90% seen just once and about 0.37% held by the top ten. This material consisted of CD4+ or CD8+ T cells sorted from blood, taken in a trial of the OX40 agonist ivuxolimab. These receptors came from an adult with an advanced solid tumor such as melanoma, head and neck, liver or kidney cancer.

The chain recombines TRBV7-9 with TRBJ2-1; unclear D gene. V lost 5 bases, J lost 0 bases, and 11 bases lay in between. There are 15 residues in the CDR3. Germline V CDR1 and CDR2: SEHNR, FQNEAQ (reference sequence). This CDR3 reads CASSLRLSSYNEQFF. The CDR3 DNA reads as TGTGCCAGCAGCCTGAGACTTAGCTCCTACAATGAGCAGTTCTTC.

The chain carries TRBV6-1 and TRBJ1-5, with D possibly matching TRBD1 (5 bases). Trimming stripped 7 bases from V and 4 bases from J, with 14 bases between. This CDR3 region has 14 residues. CDR1 and CDR2 from the germline V gene are MNHNS and SASEGT. CDR3 in amino acids: CASKYEGTNQPQHF. In nucleotides, the CDR3 is TGTGCCAGCAAATACGAGGGGACTAATCAGCCCCAGCATTTT.

The rearrangement joins TRBV6-5 to TRBJ1-1; no clear D gene. Germline-derived CDR1 and CDR2 are MNHEY and SVGAGI. The V end was cut by 2 bases, the J end by 2 bases, with 6 bases between. The CDR3 has 13 residues. The CDR3 loop reads CASSYRYNTEAFF. CDR3 in DNA: TGTGCCAGCAGTTACCGTTACAACACTGAAGCTTTCTTT.

The CDR3 region has the DNA TGTGCTAGTGGCATGAGGGCAGGGAACACTGAAGCTTTCTTT. Protein sequence: CASGMRAGNTEAFF. The chain links TRBV12-5 to TRBJ1-1; D is ambiguous. Germline values: CDR1 LGHNT, CDR2 FRNRAP. The CDR3 runs to 14 residues. The V end lost 6 bases, the J end lost 1 base, and 12 bases lay between the germline ends.

The chain is built from TRBV4-1 and TRBJ1-4; TRBD1 matches 9 bases. Looked up from germline, CDR1 is MGHRA and CDR2 is YSYEKL. V lost 0 bases, J lost 7 bases, and 3 bases stayed unmatched. The CDR3 has 15 amino acids. The CDR3 region has the DNA TGCGCCAGCAGCCAAGAGGGGGACAGGGTTGAAAAACTGTTTTTT. It specifies CASSQEGDRVEKLFF.

The rearrangement links TRBV10-3 to TRBJ2-3, with D perhaps assigned TRBD1 or TRBD2 (5 bases each). The CDR3 contains 13 residues. V lost 7 bases, J lost 3 bases, and 11 bases lay in between. CDR1 and CDR2 from the germline V gene are ENHRY and SYGVKD. Here the CDR3 reads CAIKRGSTDTQYF. The DNA of the CDR3 is TGTGCCATCAAGAGGGGTTCAACAGATACGCAGTATTTT.

The chain is built from TRBV7-6 and TRBJ2-3, with D perhaps matching TRBD2 (6 bases). This CDR3 is built from 18 residues. CDR1 and CDR2 from the germline V gene are SGHVS and FNYEAQ. V was cut by 1 base and J by 4 bases, with 21 bases left in between. The CDR3 DNA reads TGTGCCAGCAGCTTAGGTGTTCTGGGGGGATGGGTTCCAGATACGCAGTATTTT. This translates into CASSLGVLGGWVPDTQYF.

V usage is TRBV29-1 and J usage is TRBJ1-1; tentative D call: TRBD1 (6 bases). Per germline, CDR1 SQVTM and CDR2 ANQGSEA. V gave up 3 bases and J gave up 6 bases, with 14 bases separating them. The CDR3 is 13 residues long. Here the CDR3 reads CSVDWGRGAEAFF. CDR3 sequence (DNA): TGCAGCGTTGACTGGGGCAGGGGCGCTGAAGCTTTCTTT.

This chain connects TRBV19 to TRBJ2-7, with no clear D. The CDR3 is 13 residues long. V dropped 0 bases and J dropped 0 bases, with 3 bases sitting between them. Looked up from germline, CDR1 is LNHDA and CDR2 is SQIVND (reference sequence). The CDR3 DNA reads as TGTGCCAGTAGTATAGAGAGCTCCTACGAGCAGTACTTC. This gives the protein CASSIESSYEQYF.

The chain has TRBV9 and TRBJ2-5; TRBD2 aligns across 8 bases. The germline gives CDR1 SGDLS, CDR2 YYNGEE. Unmatched junction bases numbered 8, after V lost 0 bases and J lost 1 base. The CDR3 spans 17 residues. CDR3: CASSVALAGGGQETQYF. DNA for the CDR3: TGTGCCAGCAGCGTAGCTCTTGCGGGGGGAGGCCAAGAGACCCAGTACTTC. Looking up the rest from reference TRBV9 and TRBJ2-5 gives the full variable domain: DSGVTQTPKHLITATGQRVTLRCSPRSGDLSVYWYQQSLDQGLQFLIQYYNGEERAKGNILERFSAQQFPDLHSELNLSSLELGDSALYFCASSVALAGGGQETQYFGPGTRLLVL.

The chain carries TRBV7-3 and TRBJ2-5; the D is unclear. The CDR3 runs 13 residues. Trimming pared 9 bases from V and 2 bases from J, leaving 13 bases between. Germline loops: CDR1 SGHTA, CDR2 FQGTGA. CDR3: CASLTDDQETQYF. CDR3 sequence (DNA): TGTGCCAGTTTAACAGATGATCAAGAGACCCAGTACTTC.

This sequence joins TRBV23-1 and TRBJ2-1; TRBD2 matches at 9 bases. TRBV23-1 carries the ORF label, with uncertain function. Losses at the gene ends were 2 bases for V and 7 bases for J; bases not matched to a gene: 9. The CDR3 is 16 residues long. CDR3 amino acids: CASSQRLAGGRNEQFF. CDR3 bases: TGCGCCAGCAGTCAACGGTTGGCGGGGGGGCGGAATGAGCAGTTCTTC.

The chain carries TRBV10-1 and TRBJ1-1, with D possibly TRBD1 on 5 matching bases. The V end lost 5 bases, the J end lost 1 base, and 8 bases lay between the germline ends. Germline CDR1 reads WNHNN; CDR2 reads SYGVQD (reference sequence). This CDR3 has 13 amino acids. CDR3 sequence (DNA): TGCGCCAGCAGTTCCGGGGGGAACACTGAAGCTTTCTTT. Its translation: CASSSGGNTEAFF.

J is TRBJ1-1 and V is TRBV7-9; D uncertain. This CDR3 spans 14 amino acids. Germline assignment: CDR1 SEHNR and CDR2 FQNEAQ (reference sequence). Trimming removed 5 bases from V and 6 bases from J, with 16 bases in between. The CDR3 is CASSVRGLNAEAFF. CDR3 DNA sequence: TGTGCCAGCAGCGTACGAGGGCTCAACGCTGAAGCTTTCTTT.

This chain links TRBV5-5 with TRBJ2-1; D is perhaps TRBD1 or TRBD2 (5 bases each). Germline CDR1 and CDR2: SGHKS and YYEKEE (reference sequence). The CDR3 is 16 amino acids. Trimming shortened V by 4 bases and J by 0 bases, and 14 bases separated the two germline ends. This chain's CDR3 is CASSQLRGSSYNEQFF. Written as DNA, the CDR3 is TGTGCCAGCAGCCAGTTGAGGGGTAGCTCCTACAATGAGCAGTTCTTC.

This chain connects TRBV2 to TRBJ2-7; D is uncertain. Germline V gives CDR1 SNHLY, CDR2 FYNNEI. Deletions cut 6 bases from V and 4 bases from J, with 10 bases between. The length of the CDR3 is 12 residues. Here the CDR3 reads CASSPERYEQYF. The DNA for the CDR3 is TGTGCCAGCAGCCCCGAACGTTACGAGCAGTACTTC. The complete variable domain, with remaining parts taken from reference TRBV2 and TRBJ2-7, reads EPEVTQTPSHQVTQMGQEVILRCVPISNHLYFYWYRQILGQKVEFLVSFYNNEISEKSEIFDDQFSVERPDGSNFTLKIRSTKLEDSAMYFCASSPERYEQYFGPGTRLTVT.

The table lists this clone with a count of one. The V call is TRBV5-6, the J call TRBJ2-7, with TRBD1 matching over 7 bases. The length of the CDR3 is 14 residues. Germline V gene lookup returns CDR1 SGHDT and CDR2 YYEEEE. Trimming at V came to 4 bases and at J to 0 bases, leaving 4 bases not matched to a gene. The CDR3, as DNA: TGTGCCAGCAGCCGACAGGGCACCTCCTACGAGCAGTACTTC. This translates into CASSRQGTSYEQYF.

The J gene is TRBJ2-7, the V gene TRBV30; D is unclear. Trimming removed 4 bases from V and 0 bases from J, with 7 bases in between. Per germline, CDR1 GTSNPN and CDR2 SVGIG (reference sequence). The CDR3 runs 12 residues. The CDR3 DNA sequence: TGTGCCTGGATCCGAAACTCCTACGAGCAGTACTTC. It encodes CAWIRNSYEQYF.

This clone is a singleton in its sample. The V gene is TRBV5-4, the J gene TRBJ2-3; a possible D gene is TRBD2 (6 bases). V lost 5 bases to trimming and J lost 4 bases, with 20 bases between them. The CDR3 length is 16 residues. Germline loops: CDR1 SGHNT, CDR2 YYREEE (reference sequence). The CDR3 bases are TGTGCCAGCAGTTTGCGGGCGGGATACACACCAGATACGCAGTATTTT. It encodes CASSLRAGYTPDTQYF.

The chain couples TRBV7-9 to TRBJ2-3; 9 bases fit TRBD1. The CDR3 spans 13 residues. The V gene's germline CDR1 is SEHNR and CDR2 FQNEAQ (reference sequence). Germline trimming cut 2 bases from V and 11 bases from J; bases unmatched to any gene: 5. CDR3 in amino acids: CASSLTGGDGQYF. The CDR3 DNA reads TGTGCCAGCAGCTTAACAGGGGGCGACGGGCAGTATTTT.